Below, one TCR beta chain is given with its context. This clonotype has ten or more counts. Its antigen target is currently unknown. No much larger clone is present one base from it, and per-base qualities are unavailable. PBMCs were isolated by Ficoll-Paque density gradient centrifugation. This entry is derived from a study of T-cell memory formation after mild COVID-19 listed by TCRdb under 2021. Regarding the research as a whole: TCR sequence clusters from the two donors were largely donor specific. In a couple of donors, T-cell clones that expanded and contracted after mild COVID-19 were followed by sequencing TCRalpha and TCRbeta repertoires longitudinally. The cohort comprised two young, previously healthy adult volunteers, one female and one male.

The sample was run on an Illumina NovaSeq 6000. Using 5'RACE with constant-segment primers, TCRalpha and TCRbeta cDNA libraries were constructed, with sample barcodes and unique molecular identifiers added in the process. Trizol reagent was used to extract RNA from every sample. The libraries were amplified in two PCR steps, and the second step added a second sample barcode and Illumina TruSeq adapters. Sequencing of libraries was performed on an Illumina NovaSeq with 2 x 150 bp paired-end reads. As for the original processing: The reads were demultiplexed and collapsed into UMI-guided consensus sequences using migec v1.2.7. Using mixcr v2.1.11, the UMI consensuses were aligned to TRA and TRB V and J templates and assembled into clonotypes. A clonotype was counted as expanded or contracted only when both edgeR and NoisET called the clonotype significant, with the noise models trained on biological replicates. For edgeR calls, a false discovery rate-adjusted p below 0.01 and a log2 fold-change threshold of 1 were applied. PCA with hierarchical clustering of max-normalized trajectories of the 1000 most abundant clonotypes was used as exploratory dynamics analysis. Separately sequenced CD4+ and CD8+ repertoires were used to assign a CD4 or CD8 phenotype to each responding clone. TCRdb took the public reads, trimmed them with fastp at Q25, ran MiXCR for clone calling and kept in-frame beta chains. Each record represents a unique CDR3 protein, reported with the most common genes and DNA among its rows. The V and J calls were determined by TCRdb, not by the authors. Across this sample there are more than 110,000 distinct CDR3 sequences, with roughly 24% seen only once. The top ten clones comprise approximately 24% of the sample.

General study outcomes and caveats: Clones contracting from day 15 to 85 had balanced CD4/CD8 phenotypes, while a second wave expanding from day 15 to 37 was biased towards CD4+. Contracting CD4+ clones were found mainly in CM and EM memory subsets, while CD8+ clones were enriched in EMRA. The detection of some responding clones in pre-infection memory suggests that pre-existing cross-reactive memory T cells joined the SARS-CoV-2 response. The second-wave clones that peaked on day 37 were not confirmed to be SARS-CoV-2 specific. The study included only a couple of mild cases, and larger cohorts that include severe cases with pre-infection samples were judged to be necessary.

Trimming costs V 6 bases and J 1 base, and their ends lie 9 bases apart. The germline V gene gives CDR1 as SQVTM and CDR2 as ANQGSEA. The cysteine opens and the phenylalanine closes a CDR3 of 12 amino acids. The CDR3 DNA has 36 bases and is translated from base 1. Sequenced input: PBMCs or a T cell subset sorted from them (not recorded which). The chain employs TRBV29-1 and TRBJ1-1, with TRBD1 as a weak D call on 5 bases. The receptor was isolated from an adult woman who had mild COVID-19 (a few samples of this study predate the infection). The sample titles of this study are shuffled in the database, so cell type and time point are left out; the donor was told from shared clones. The bases are TGCAGCGTAGTCGGACAGAACACTGAAGCTTTCTTT. This sequence encodes CSVVGQNTEAFF.